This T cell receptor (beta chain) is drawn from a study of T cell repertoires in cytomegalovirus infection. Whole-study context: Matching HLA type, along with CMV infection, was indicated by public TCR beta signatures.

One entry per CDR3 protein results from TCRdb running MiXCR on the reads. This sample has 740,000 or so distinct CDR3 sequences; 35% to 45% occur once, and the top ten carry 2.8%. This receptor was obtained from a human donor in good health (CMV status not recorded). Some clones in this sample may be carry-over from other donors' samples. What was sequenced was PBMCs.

The CDR3 bases are TGTGCCAGCAGCTTAGCGCTATTTGAGTATGTCCTCTCAAATGAGCAGTTCTTC. It yields the protein CASSLALFEYVLSNEQFF. The chain is built from TRBV7-8 and TRBJ2-1, with D uncertain. V lost 0 bases to trimming and J lost 7 bases, with 22 bases between them. The CDR3 sequence is 18 residues long. The germline V gene encodes CDR1 SGHVS and CDR2 FQNEAQ.